One and the same sample provided the 18 T cell receptor beta chains below, sequenced in a study of T cells in tuberculosis. The sample's time point: new active TB diagnosis, blood taken before or within 7 days of starting treatment. Libraries were prepared by immunoSEQ multiplex PCR; TCRdb keeps only in-frame clonotypes and omits some of them. The sample has tens of thousands of clones, roughly 93% seen once. The material sequenced was PBMCs, taken at tuberculosis diagnosis. The receptors shown here come from an adult with tuberculosis.

This chain links TRBV6-5 with TRBJ1-1; 9 nucleotides line up with TRBD1. CDR1 and CDR2 (germline): MNHEY, SVGAGI. V dropped 7 bases and J dropped 6; count of bases not matched to a gene: 12. The CDR3 consists of 15 residues. The CDR3 DNA reads as TGTGCCAGCAACATTAAGGGGACAGGGTTGGCTGAAGCTTTCTTT. Protein product: CASNIKGTGLAEAFF.

V and J are TRBV2 and TRBJ2-1, with 14 bases that match TRBD2. The CDR3 length is 15 residues. Looked up from germline, CDR1 is SNHLY and CDR2 is FYNNEI. The trim removed 6 bases at V and 8 bases at J, leaving 6 bases unmatched. CDR3 sequence reads: CASRGTSGSLHEQFF. The CDR3 DNA reads TGTGCCAGCAGGGGGACTAGCGGGAGCCTCCATGAGCAGTTCTTC.

The chain links TRBV19 to TRBJ2-1; 15 bases match TRBD2. V gave up 3 bases and J gave up 8 bases; unmatched junction bases: 11. Germline V CDR1 and CDR2: LNHDA, SQIVND (reference sequence). CDR3 length: 18 amino acids. CDR3 loop: CASSISYRTSGRGDEQFF. The DNA for the CDR3 is TGTGCCAGTAGTATTAGTTACAGGACTAGCGGGAGGGGAGATGAGCAGTTCTTC.

The CDR3 is CASSQAASADEQYF. The CDR3 DNA reads as TGCGCCAGCAGCCAAGCGGCCTCGGCGGACGAGCAGTACTTC. The rearrangement links TRBV4-1 to TRBJ2-7; no firm D call. V lost 1 base, J lost 5 bases, and 12 bases lay in between. Per germline, CDR1 MGHRA and CDR2 YSYEKL. The CDR3 consists of 14 residues.

The chain uses TRBV5-1 and TRBJ2-3, with 8 bases identical to TRBD1. With V trimmed by 4 bases and J by 4 bases, 5 bases remained unmatched. The CDR3 sequence is 14 residues long. Germline values: CDR1 SGHRS, CDR2 YFSETQ. The CDR3 DNA reads as TGCGCCAGCAGCCTGGACAGGGTCCCAGATACGCAGTATTTT. Translating it yields CASSLDRVPDTQYF.

The CDR3 spells CAISPRSQGAKNIQYF. Here the CDR3 DNA reads TGTGCCATCAGTCCGAGGAGTCAGGGAGCCAAAAACATTCAGTACTTC. V and J are TRBV10-3 and TRBJ2-4; tentatively, D is TRBD1 (5 bases). The germline V gene has CDR1 ENHRY and CDR2 SYGVKD. V was clipped by 5 bases and J by 0 bases, with 14 bases between them. The CDR3 spans 16 residues.

This CDR3 reads CASSLTGGVYNSPLHF. Written as DNA, the CDR3 is TGCGCCAGCAGCTTGACAGGGGGAGTCTATAATTCACCCCTCCACTTT. V gene TRBV5-1 combines with J gene TRBJ1-6, with TRBD1 matching 8 bases. CDR1 and CDR2 (germline): SGHRS, YFSETQ. Trimming removed 1 base from V and 3 bases from J; junction bases left unmatched: 3. The CDR3 sequence is 16 residues long.

The J gene is TRBJ2-4, the V gene TRBV27; D perhaps matches TRBD2 (6 bases). This CDR3 has 15 amino acids. Looked up from germline, CDR1 is MNHEY and CDR2 is SMNVEV (reference sequence). V was pared by 3 bases and J by 0 bases, with 9 bases between. For the CDR3, the DNA is TGTGCCAGCAGTTTTGGGGGGATAGCCAAAAACATTCAGTACTTC. As protein: CASSFGGIAKNIQYF.

The V and J genes are TRBV6-6 and TRBJ2-3; D is ambiguous. V was pared by 6 bases and J by 5 bases, with 12 bases between. CDR3 length equals 13 residues. The germline V gene has CDR1 MNHNY and CDR2 SVGAGI (reference sequence). As DNA, the CDR3 is TGTGCCAGCAGAGGCGACTTCCTAGATACGCAGTATTTT. Amino acid sequence: CASRGDFLDTQYF.

V is TRBV6-5 and J is TRBJ1-1, with D tentatively TRBD1 (5 bases). Germline-derived CDR1 and CDR2 are MNHEY and SVGAGI. The CDR3 has 16 residues. V was cut by 0 bases and J by 3 bases, with 14 bases left in between. In DNA, the CDR3 is TGTGCCAGCAGTTACTCGAGGAGCAGGGCTGACACTGAAGCTTTCTTT. This codes for CASSYSRSRADTEAFF.

This clone showed up just once. The V call is TRBV5-1, the J call TRBJ2-7; TRBD1 agrees at 9 bases. The CDR3 has 16 residues. After removal of 0 bases from V and 2 bases from J, the junction contained 6 bases not matched to a gene. Germline-derived CDR1 and CDR2 are SGHRS and YFSETQ. CDR3 protein: CASSLAPTGGPYEQYF. The CDR3 nucleotides are TGCGCCAGCAGCTTGGCACCAACAGGGGGCCCCTACGAGCAGTACTTC.

This chain uses TRBV7-2 with TRBJ2-7; 10 bases are a match to TRBD1. CDR1 is SGHTA and CDR2 is FQGNSA in the germline V gene. CDR3 length: 15 amino acids. After removal of 5 bases from V and 3 bases from J, the junction contained 7 bases not matched to a gene. This CDR3 is CASSPATGGYYEQYF. The CDR3 coding sequence is TGTGCCAGCAGCCCGGCGACAGGGGGCTACTACGAGCAGTACTTC.

The chain employs TRBV19 and TRBJ1-4, with unresolved D. Per the germline V gene, CDR1 is LNHDA and CDR2 is SQIVND (reference sequence). This CDR3 region has 15 residues. V lost 1 base and J lost 7, with 13 bases in between. The CDR3: CASSIVYFEGEKLFF. CDR3 DNA sequence: TGTGCCAGTAGTATAGTTTACTTTGAGGGTGAAAAACTGTTTTTT.

The chain employs TRBV6-5 and TRBJ2-3; 12 nucleotides agree with TRBD2. V lost 7 bases, J lost 5 bases, and 7 bases stayed unmatched. In germline, CDR1 is MNHEY, CDR2 SVGAGI. The CDR3 is 15 amino acids. As DNA, the CDR3 is TGTGCCAGCACCCCTGGACTAGCGGGGAAAGATACGCAGTATTTT. Translation: CASTPGLAGKDTQYF.

J is TRBJ2-5 and V is TRBV5-4; 8 bases are shared with TRBD2. CDR3 length: 15 amino acids. The V and J ends lost 0 bases and 2 bases, in that order; junction bases with no gene match: 3. Germline V CDR1 and CDR2: SGHNT, YYREEE (reference sequence). CDR3 residues: CASSLELAVQETQYF. CDR3 in DNA: TGTGCCAGCAGCTTGGAACTAGCGGTACAAGAGACCCAGTACTTC.

The chain is built from TRBV5-1 and TRBJ2-3, with 8 nucleotides matching TRBD1. CDR1 SGHRS and CDR2 YFSETQ come from the germline V gene. This CDR3 is 14 amino acids long. V lost 5 bases and J lost 4; bases outside the gene matches: 6. The CDR3 DNA is TGCGCCAGCAGGGGGGCAGGGGGCGCAGATACGCAGTATTTT. This sequence encodes CASRGAGGADTQYF.

The CDR3 region has the DNA TGTGCCATCAAGGCAGGGGTTAGTGGCACTGAAGCTTTCTTT. This gives the protein CAIKAGVSGTEAFF. V and J are TRBV10-3 and TRBJ1-1; possibly TRBD1 for D (6 bases). The CDR3 spans 14 residues. From germline, CDR1 is ENHRY and CDR2 SYGVKD. V lost 7 bases to trimming and J lost 4 bases, with 16 bases between them.

This chain uses TRBV11-2 with TRBJ2-1; 10 bases are a match to TRBD2. V dropped 1 base and J dropped 4; count of bases not matched to a gene: 1. Germline loops: CDR1 SGHAT, CDR2 FQNNGV. This CDR3 has 15 residues. The CDR3 DNA is TGTGCCAGCAGCTTAGTAGCGGGAGGATACAATGAGCAGTTCTTC. Its translation is CASSLVAGGYNEQFF.